The 14 T cell receptor beta chains below were found in one sample sequenced in a study of metastatic and nonmetastatic thyroid tumors. All patients were treatment-naive before thyroid surgery. MiXCR was used by TCRdb to re-call the PCR reads. Of 15,000 to 20,000 clones in the sample, more than 35% were seen once. The source material was tumor tissue. Source of these receptors: a female donor with papillary thyroid cancer or a benign thyroid nodule (not recorded which). Some clones in this sample may be carry-over from other donors' samples.

At least ten counts were recorded for this clone. CDR3 nucleotides: TGTGCCAGCAGTTCTCAGATGGAGGGAAACCCCTACGAGCAGTACTTC. Protein product: CASSSQMEGNPYEQYF. This chain links TRBV27 with TRBJ2-7, with a possible D match to TRBD2 (6 bases). V shed 4 bases and J shed 2 bases, with 18 bases lying between them. Germline CDR1 MNHEY, CDR2 SMNVEV (reference sequence). The CDR3 extends over 16 amino acids.

This clone was detected only a few times. The chain links TRBV7-3 to TRBJ1-6; D is ambiguous. The V end lost 1 base, the J end lost 11 bases, and 12 bases lay between the germline ends. CDR1 and CDR2 (germline): SGHTA, FQGTGA. The CDR3 length is 14 residues. CDR3 amino acids: CASSLRPRDTPLHF. DNA of the CDR3: TGTGCCAGCAGCTTAAGACCTCGGGATACACCCCTCCACTTT.

This clone is medium-sized in the sample. The rearrangement joins TRBV28 to TRBJ2-5; no clear D gene. From germline, CDR1 is MDHEN and CDR2 SYDVKM. The CDR3 contains 12 residues. V lost 8 bases, J lost 1 base, and 8 bases lay in between. CDR3 amino acids: CASGMGQETQYF. CDR3 in DNA: TGTGCCAGCGGTATGGGCCAAGAGACCCAGTACTTC.

The chain joins TRBV4-1 to TRBJ2-7, with D perhaps matching TRBD1 or TRBD2 (5 bases each). Germline CDR1 is MGHRA and CDR2 is YSYEKL. Trimming removed 2 bases at V and 10 bases at J, with 12 bases between. The length of the CDR3 is 12 residues. In DNA form, the CDR3 reads TGCGCCAGCAGCCAATTAAACGGGGACCAGTACTTC. As protein: CASSQLNGDQYF.

The gene calls are TRBV28 and TRBJ2-1; no definite D call. The ends were cut back, 2 bases at V and 6 bases at J, with 8 bases in the middle. There are 13 residues in the CDR3. Germline V gene lookup returns CDR1 MDHEN and CDR2 SYDVKM. CDR3 sequence (DNA): TGTGCCAGCAGTTTAGATAGCCCCAATGAGCAGTTCTTC. It translates to CASSLDSPNEQFF.

The chain recombines TRBV6-1 with TRBJ1-2; 9 bases align to TRBD1. With V trimmed by 2 bases and J by 8 bases, 9 bases remained unmatched. The CDR3 contains 15 residues. Germline V gives CDR1 MNHNS, CDR2 SASEGT. The CDR3 is CASSEQSGQGYGYTF. CDR3 bases: TGTGCCAGCAGTGAACAATCGGGACAGGGATACGGCTACACCTTC.

This chain connects TRBV20-1 to TRBJ2-1; 8 positions match TRBD2. The CDR3 runs 16 residues. Looked up from germline, CDR1 is DFQATT and CDR2 is SNEGSKA (reference sequence). J was trimmed by 3 bases and V by 6 bases; bases with no gene match: 13. The CDR3 sequence: CSASGGSGIVYNEQFF. The CDR3 DNA follows: TGCAGTGCAAGTGGCGGTAGCGGGATCGTCTACAATGAGCAGTTCTTC.

This clone occurred a few times. This chain links TRBV6-5 with TRBJ2-3; TRBD2 agrees at 8 bases. The CDR3 is 15 amino acids. J gave up 7 bases and V 0 bases, and 6 bases lay outside the gene matches. The germline CDR1 and CDR2 sequences are MNHEY and SVGAGI. The CDR3, as DNA: TGTGCCAGCAGTTACTCGGGGCGGGGGGCGAATACGCAGTATTTT. Protein: CASSYSGRGANTQYF.

The DNA for the CDR3 is TGTGCCAGCATAACTTTTGGGTCTGGGGCCAACGTCCTGACTTTC. Protein product: CASITFGSGANVLTF. The rearrangement joins TRBV27 to TRBJ2-6; D not certain. The germline CDR1 and CDR2 sequences are MNHEY and SMNVEV (reference sequence). The CDR3 is 15 amino acids. V lost 7 bases, J lost 1 base, and 11 bases lay in between.

The chain joins TRBV6-5 to TRBJ2-2, with a possible D match to TRBD1 (5 bases). From germline, CDR1 is MNHEY and CDR2 SVGAGI. This CDR3 is 16 amino acids long. The V end lost 5 bases, the J end lost 2 bases, and 15 bases lay between the germline ends. DNA of the CDR3: TGTGCCAGCAGTCCCCAGGGTGGGGTCAACACCGGGGAGCTGTTTTTT. Amino acid sequence: CASSPQGGVNTGELFF.

The table lists this clone with a few counts. The chain has TRBV12-3 or TRBV12-4 and TRBJ2-1, with D possibly TRBD1 on 5 matching bases. Trimming cost V 3 bases and J 5 bases, with 8 bases left between them. CDR3 length: 13 residues. CDR3 DNA: TGTGCCAGCAGTTTTGGCAGGGACAATGAGCAGTTCTTC. Its protein is CASSFGRDNEQFF.

The chain has TRBV19 and TRBJ1-2, with 8 nucleotides matching TRBD1. This CDR3 is 14 amino acids long. Germline values: CDR1 LNHDA, CDR2 SQIVND (reference sequence). With 5 bases clipped from V and 7 bases from J, the junction kept 9 bases outside the gene matches. CDR3 sequence: CASSSTDRASGYTF. CDR3 in DNA: TGTGCCAGTAGTTCCACGGACAGGGCCTCTGGCTACACCTTC.

This clone was seen a handful of times. J is TRBJ2-1 and V is TRBV6-1; weak D call: TRBD1 (6 bases). Germline-derived CDR1 and CDR2 are MNHNS and SASEGT. This CDR3 is 16 amino acids long. Trimming left V 10 bases short and J 6 bases short, with 25 bases between. The CDR3 nucleotides read TGTGCCACCACTGAGGGCCGGGACATTAAGGCCAATGAGCAGTTCTTC. This translates into CATTEGRDIKANEQFF.

A few counts support this clone. This specimen includes other DNA sequences encoding the same CDR3. The chain joins TRBV7-2 to TRBJ2-1; no clear D gene. CDR1 and CDR2 (germline): SGHTA, FQGNSA. This CDR3 is built from 15 residues. Trimming left V 0 bases short and J 2 bases short, with 8 bases between. The DNA of the CDR3 is TGTGCCAGCAGCTTAGCGACGGAGCCCTACAATGAGCAGTTCTTC. Amino acids: CASSLATEPYNEQFF.